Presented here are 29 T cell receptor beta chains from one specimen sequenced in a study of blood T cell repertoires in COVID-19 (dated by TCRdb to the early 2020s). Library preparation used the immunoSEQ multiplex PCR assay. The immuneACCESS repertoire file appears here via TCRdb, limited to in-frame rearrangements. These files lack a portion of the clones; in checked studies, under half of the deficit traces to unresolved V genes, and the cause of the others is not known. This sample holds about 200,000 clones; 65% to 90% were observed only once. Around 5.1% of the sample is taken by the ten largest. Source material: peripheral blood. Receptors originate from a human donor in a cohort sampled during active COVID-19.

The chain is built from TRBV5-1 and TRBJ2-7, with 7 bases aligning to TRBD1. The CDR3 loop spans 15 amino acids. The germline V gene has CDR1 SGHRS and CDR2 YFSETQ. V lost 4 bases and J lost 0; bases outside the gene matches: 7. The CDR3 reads CASSPGTADSYEQYF. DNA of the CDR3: TGCGCCAGCAGCCCAGGGACAGCCGACTCCTACGAGCAGTACTTC.

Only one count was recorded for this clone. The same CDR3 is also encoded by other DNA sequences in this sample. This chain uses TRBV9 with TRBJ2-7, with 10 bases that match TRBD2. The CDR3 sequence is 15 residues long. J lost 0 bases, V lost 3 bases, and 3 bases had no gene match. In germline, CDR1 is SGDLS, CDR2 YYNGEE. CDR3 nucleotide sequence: TGTGCCAGCAGCGAAGGACTAGCGGACTCCTACGAGCAGTACTTC. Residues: CASSEGLADSYEQYF.

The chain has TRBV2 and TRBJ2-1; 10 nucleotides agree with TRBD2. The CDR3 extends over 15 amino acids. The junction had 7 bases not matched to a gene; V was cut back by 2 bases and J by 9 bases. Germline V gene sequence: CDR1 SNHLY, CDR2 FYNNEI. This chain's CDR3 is CASSEILAGASEQFF. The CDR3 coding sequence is TGTGCCAGCAGTGAAATCCTAGCGGGAGCCTCTGAGCAGTTCTTC. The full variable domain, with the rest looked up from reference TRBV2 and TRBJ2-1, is EPEVTQTPSHQVTQMGQEVILRCVPISNHLYFYWYRQILGQKVEFLVSFYNNEISEKSEIFDDQFSVERPDGSNFTLKIRSTKLEDSAMYFCASSEILAGASEQFFGPGTRLTVL.

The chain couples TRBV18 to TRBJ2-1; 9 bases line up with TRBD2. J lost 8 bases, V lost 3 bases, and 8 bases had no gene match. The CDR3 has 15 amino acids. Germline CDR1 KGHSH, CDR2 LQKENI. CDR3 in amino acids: CASSPPNSGSDEQFF. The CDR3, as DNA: TGTGCCAGCTCACCTCCGAATAGCGGGAGTGATGAGCAGTTCTTC.

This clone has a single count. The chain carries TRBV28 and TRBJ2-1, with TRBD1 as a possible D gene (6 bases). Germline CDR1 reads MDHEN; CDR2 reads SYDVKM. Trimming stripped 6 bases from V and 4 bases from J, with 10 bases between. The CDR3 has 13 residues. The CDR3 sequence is CASRQGIYNEQFF. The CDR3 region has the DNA TGTGCCAGCAGACAGGGTATTTACAATGAGCAGTTCTTC.

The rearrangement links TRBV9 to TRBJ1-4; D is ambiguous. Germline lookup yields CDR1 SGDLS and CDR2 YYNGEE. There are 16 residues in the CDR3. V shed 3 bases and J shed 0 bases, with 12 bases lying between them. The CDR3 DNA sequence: TGTGCCAGCAGCGCCGCAGGAGGTACAACTAATGAAAAACTGTTTTTT. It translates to CASSAAGGTTNEKLFF.

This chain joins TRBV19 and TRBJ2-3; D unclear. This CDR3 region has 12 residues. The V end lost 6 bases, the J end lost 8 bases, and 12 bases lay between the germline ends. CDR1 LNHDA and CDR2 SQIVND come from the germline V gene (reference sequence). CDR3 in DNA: TGTGCCAGTAGCTCAAGTGGCAGTACGCAGTATTTT. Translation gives CASSSSGSTQYF.

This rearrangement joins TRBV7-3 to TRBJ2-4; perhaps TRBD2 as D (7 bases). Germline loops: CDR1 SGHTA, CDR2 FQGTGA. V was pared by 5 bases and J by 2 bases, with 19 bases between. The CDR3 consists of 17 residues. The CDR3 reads CASSPSPRGGPKNIQYF. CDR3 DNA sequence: TGTGCCAGCAGCCCATCACCGAGGGGGGGCCCCAAAAACATTCAGTACTTC.

The CDR3 nucleotides read TGTGCCAGCAGTGACTCGAAACAGGGGTCTCACGAGCAGTACTTC. Amino acids: CASSDSKQGSHEQYF. This sequence joins TRBV6-4 and TRBJ2-7; 7 positions match TRBD1. Per the germline V gene, CDR1 is MRHNA and CDR2 is SNTAGT. This CDR3 has 15 amino acids. V lost 0 bases to trimming and J lost 5 bases; unmatched junction nucleotides: 7.

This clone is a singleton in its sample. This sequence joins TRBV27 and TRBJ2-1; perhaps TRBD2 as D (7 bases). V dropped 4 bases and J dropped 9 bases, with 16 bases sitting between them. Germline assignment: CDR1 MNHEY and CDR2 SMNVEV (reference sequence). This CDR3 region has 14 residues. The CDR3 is CASSSGAGRGEQFF. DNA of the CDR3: TGTGCCAGCAGTTCGGGGGCAGGGAGGGGTGAGCAGTTCTTC.

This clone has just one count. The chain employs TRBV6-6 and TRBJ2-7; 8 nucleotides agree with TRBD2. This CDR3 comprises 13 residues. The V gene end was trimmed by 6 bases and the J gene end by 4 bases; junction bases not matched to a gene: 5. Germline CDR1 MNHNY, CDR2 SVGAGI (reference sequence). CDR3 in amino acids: CASRTSGLYEQYF. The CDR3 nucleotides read TGTGCCAGCAGAACTAGCGGCTTATACGAGCAGTACTTC.

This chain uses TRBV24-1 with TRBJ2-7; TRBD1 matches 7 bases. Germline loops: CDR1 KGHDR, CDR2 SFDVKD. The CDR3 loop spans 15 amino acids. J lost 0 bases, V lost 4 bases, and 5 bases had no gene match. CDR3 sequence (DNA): TGTGCCACCAGTGACCCGAACAGGGGCTCCTACGAGCAGTACTTC. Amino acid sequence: CATSDPNRGSYEQYF.

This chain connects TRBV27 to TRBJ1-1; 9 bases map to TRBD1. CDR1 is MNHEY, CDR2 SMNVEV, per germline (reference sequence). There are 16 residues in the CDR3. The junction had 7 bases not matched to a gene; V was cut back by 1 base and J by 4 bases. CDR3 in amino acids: CASSLFPGQGSTEAFF. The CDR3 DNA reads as TGTGCCAGCAGTTTATTTCCGGGACAGGGAAGCACTGAAGCTTTCTTT.

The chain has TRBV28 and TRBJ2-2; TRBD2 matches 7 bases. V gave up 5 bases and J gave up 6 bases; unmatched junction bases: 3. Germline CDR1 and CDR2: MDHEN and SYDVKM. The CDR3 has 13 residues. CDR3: CASSVGRPGELFF. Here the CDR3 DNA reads TGTGCCAGCAGTGTCGGGAGGCCCGGGGAGCTGTTTTTT.

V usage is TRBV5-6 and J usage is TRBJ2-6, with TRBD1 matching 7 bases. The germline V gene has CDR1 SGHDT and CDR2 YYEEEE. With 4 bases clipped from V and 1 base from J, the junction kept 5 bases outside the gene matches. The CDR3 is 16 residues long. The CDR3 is CASSIRQGSGANVLTF. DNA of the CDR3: TGTGCCAGCAGCATACGACAGGGTTCTGGGGCCAACGTCCTGACTTTC.

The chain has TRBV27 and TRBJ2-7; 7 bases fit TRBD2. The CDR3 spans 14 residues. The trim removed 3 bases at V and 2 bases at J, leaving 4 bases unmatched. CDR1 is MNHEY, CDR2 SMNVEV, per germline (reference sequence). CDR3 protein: CASSLGGATYEQYF. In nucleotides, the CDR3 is TGTGCCAGCAGTTTGGGAGGGGCAACCTACGAGCAGTACTTC.

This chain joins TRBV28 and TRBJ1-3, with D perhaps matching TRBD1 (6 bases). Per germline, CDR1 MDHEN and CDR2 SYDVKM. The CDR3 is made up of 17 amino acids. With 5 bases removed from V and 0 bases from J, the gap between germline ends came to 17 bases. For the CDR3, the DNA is TGTGCCAGCAGTACCACCAGACAGGCCCGCTCTGGAAACACCATATATTTT. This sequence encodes CASSTTRQARSGNTIYF.

CDR3 protein: CASSIRRRNTEAFF. The CDR3 bases are TGTGCCAGTAGTATTAGGAGGAGGAATACTGAAGCTTTCTTT. The J gene is TRBJ1-1, the V gene TRBV19; D is uncertain. Germline V CDR1 and CDR2: LNHDA, SQIVND (reference sequence). V dropped 3 bases and J dropped 5 bases, with 13 bases sitting between them. The CDR3 length is 14 residues. Full variable domain (remainder filled in from reference TRBV19 and TRBJ1-1): DGGITQSPKYLFRKEGQNVTLSCEQNLNHDAMYWYRQDPGQGLRLIYYSQIVNDFQKGDIAEGYSVSREKKESFPLTVTSAQKNPTAFYLCASSIRRRNTEAFFGQGTRLTVV.

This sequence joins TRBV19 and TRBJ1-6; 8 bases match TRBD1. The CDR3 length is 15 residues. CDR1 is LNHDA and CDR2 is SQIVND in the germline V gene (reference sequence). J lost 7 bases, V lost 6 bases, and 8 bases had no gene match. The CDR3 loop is CASRNRDRKNSPLHF. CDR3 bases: TGTGCCAGTAGGAACCGGGACAGGAAAAATTCACCCCTCCACTTT. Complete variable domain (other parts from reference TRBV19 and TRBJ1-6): DGGITQSPKYLFRKEGQNVTLSCEQNLNHDAMYWYRQDPGQGLRLIYYSQIVNDFQKGDIAEGYSVSREKKESFPLTVTSAQKNPTAFYLCASRNRDRKNSPLHFGNGTRLTVT.

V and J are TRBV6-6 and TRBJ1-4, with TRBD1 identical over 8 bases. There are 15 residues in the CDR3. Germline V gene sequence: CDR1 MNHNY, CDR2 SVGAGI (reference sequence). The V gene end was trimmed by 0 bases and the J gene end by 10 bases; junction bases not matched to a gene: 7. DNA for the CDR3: TGTGCCAGCAGTTACTCGATTCAGGGGGCAGGAAAACTGTTTTTT. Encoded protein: CASSYSIQGAGKLFF.

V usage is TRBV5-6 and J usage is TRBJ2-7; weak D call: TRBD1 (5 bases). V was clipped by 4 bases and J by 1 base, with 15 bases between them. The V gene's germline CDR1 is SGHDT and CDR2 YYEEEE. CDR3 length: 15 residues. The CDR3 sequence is CASSPLTQGSYEQYF. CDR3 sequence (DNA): TGTGCCAGCAGCCCGCTGACTCAGGGATCCTACGAGCAGTACTTC.

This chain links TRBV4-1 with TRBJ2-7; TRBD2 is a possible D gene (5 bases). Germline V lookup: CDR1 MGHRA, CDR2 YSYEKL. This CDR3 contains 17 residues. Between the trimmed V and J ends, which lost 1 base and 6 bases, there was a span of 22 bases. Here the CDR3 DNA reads TGCGCCAGCAGCCAAGTAATCTCGTTCCCCGAGAGGGCCGAGCAGTACTTC. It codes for CASSQVISFPERAEQYF.

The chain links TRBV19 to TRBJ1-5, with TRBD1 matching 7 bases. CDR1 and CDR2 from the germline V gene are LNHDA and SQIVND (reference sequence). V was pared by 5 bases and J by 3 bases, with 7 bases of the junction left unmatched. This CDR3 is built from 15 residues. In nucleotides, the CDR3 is TGTGCCAGTAGTGCCAGGGGGGCCACCAATCAGCCCCAGCATTTT. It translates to CASSARGATNQPQHF.

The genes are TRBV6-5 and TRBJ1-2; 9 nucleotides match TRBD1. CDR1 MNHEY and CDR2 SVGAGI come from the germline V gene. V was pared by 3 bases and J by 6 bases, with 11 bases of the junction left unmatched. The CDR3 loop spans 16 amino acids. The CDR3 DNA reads TGTGCCAGCAGTTATCGAAACGCCGGGACAGGGAATGGCTACACCTTC. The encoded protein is CASSYRNAGTGNGYTF.

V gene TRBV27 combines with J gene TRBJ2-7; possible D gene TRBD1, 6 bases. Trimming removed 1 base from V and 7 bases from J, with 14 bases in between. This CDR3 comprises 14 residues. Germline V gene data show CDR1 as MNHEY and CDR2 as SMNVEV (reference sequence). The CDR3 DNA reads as TGTGCCAGCAGTTTATGGGGGCCGATGGGAGAGCAGTACTTC. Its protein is CASSLWGPMGEQYF.

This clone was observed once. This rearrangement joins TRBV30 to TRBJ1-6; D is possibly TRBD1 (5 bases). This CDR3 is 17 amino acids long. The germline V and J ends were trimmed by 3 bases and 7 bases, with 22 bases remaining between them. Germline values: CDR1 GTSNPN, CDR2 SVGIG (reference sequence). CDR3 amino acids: CAWSLFLVSQGNSPLHF. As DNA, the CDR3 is TGTGCCTGGAGCCTTTTCCTCGTTTCGCAGGGAAATTCACCCCTCCACTTT.

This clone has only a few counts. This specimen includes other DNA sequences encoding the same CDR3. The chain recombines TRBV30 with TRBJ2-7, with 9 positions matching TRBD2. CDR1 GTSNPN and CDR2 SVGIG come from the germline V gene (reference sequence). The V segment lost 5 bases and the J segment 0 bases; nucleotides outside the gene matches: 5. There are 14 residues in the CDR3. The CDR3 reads CAWGLAGLSYEQYF. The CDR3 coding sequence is TGTGCCTGGGGCCTAGCGGGACTCTCCTACGAGCAGTACTTC. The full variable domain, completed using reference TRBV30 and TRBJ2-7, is SQTIHQWPATLVQPVGSPLSLECTVEGTSNPNLYWYRQAAGRGLQLLFYSVGIGQISSEVPQNLSASRPQDRQFILSSKKLLLSDSGFYLCAWGLAGLSYEQYFGPGTRLTVT.

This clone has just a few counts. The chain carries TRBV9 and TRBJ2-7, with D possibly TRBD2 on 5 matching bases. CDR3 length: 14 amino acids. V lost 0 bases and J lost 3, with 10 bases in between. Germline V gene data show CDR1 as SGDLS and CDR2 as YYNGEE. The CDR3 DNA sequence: TGTGCCAGCAGCGTAGTTCCCGGAGGCTACGAGCAGTACTTC. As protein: CASSVVPGGYEQYF. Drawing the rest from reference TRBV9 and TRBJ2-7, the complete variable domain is DSGVTQTPKHLITATGQRVTLRCSPRSGDLSVYWYQQSLDQGLQFLIQYYNGEERAKGNILERFSAQQFPDLHSELNLSSLELGDSALYFCASSVVPGGYEQYFGPGTRLTVT.

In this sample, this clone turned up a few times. The CDR3 reads CASSIRGSNYGYTF. The CDR3 region has the DNA TGTGCCAGTAGTATAAGGGGCAGTAACTATGGCTACACCTTC. This chain connects TRBV19 to TRBJ1-2; tentatively, D is TRBD1 (5 bases). The CDR3 covers 14 residues. The V end was cut by 2 bases, the J end by 1 base, with 8 bases between. Germline V gene sequence: CDR1 LNHDA, CDR2 SQIVND (reference sequence). Looking up the rest from reference TRBV19 and TRBJ1-2 gives the full variable domain: DGGITQSPKYLFRKEGQNVTLSCEQNLNHDAMYWYRQDPGQGLRLIYYSQIVNDFQKGDIAEGYSVSREKKESFPLTVTSAQKNPTAFYLCASSIRGSNYGYTFGSGTRLTVV.